Listed here is a single T cell receptor beta chain. The record originates from a study of blood T cell repertoires in COVID-19. Study at large: Sites in the United States, Italy and Spain provided acute and convalescent COVID-19 samples. T cells, B-cell-depleted T cells, or PBMCs provided the cDNA or gDNA that served as material.

In the source study's methods: Nucleated cell counts were estimated from reference gene primer amplification. The method was immunoSEQ multiplex PCR; TCRdb's version includes in-frame clones alone and lacks a portion of them. The D gene and trimming were derived from the DNA, and the V and J assignments and clone size from that table. The sample lists roughly 260,000 clones, approximately 86% occurring once. The CDR3 consists of 14 residues. CDR1 is SGHDN, CDR2 FVKESK, per germline. V lost 5 bases and J 7 bases, leaving 17 bases between the germline ends. Material: peripheral blood. The clonotype was recovered from a man aged 35 to 55 who had recovered from COVID-19. This sequence joins TRBV14 and TRBJ1-2, with D possibly being TRBD1 (6 bases). CDR3 amino acids: CASSSLTGSFGYTF. The CDR3 region has the DNA TGTGCCAGCAGCTCTTTGACAGGATCCTTTGGCTACACCTTC.